This T cell receptor (beta chain) comes out of a study of blood T cell repertoires in COVID-19. The overall study: COVID-19 samples collected from the United States, Italy and Spain covered acute and convalescent phases.

Original handling: By means of reference gene primer amplification, nucleated cell counts were estimated. The repertoire was sequenced with immunoSEQ multiplex PCR; TCRdb's copy has only in-frame clones and lacks some. Clonal size and the V and J genes are those of that table, whereas D and trimming came from the DNA. The sample consists of around 100,000 clones, 85% to 90% of them appearing once. The receptor's source is a woman of 80 years or more with acute or convalescent COVID-19. What was sequenced was peripheral blood.

CDR3 nucleotides: TGTGCCAGTAGTCGGGCAGGGGGCAGCAATCAGCCCCAGCATTTT. Amino acids: CASSRAGGSNQPQHF. The V call is TRBV19, the J call TRBJ1-5; the match to TRBD1 covers 8 bases. The CDR3 extends over 15 amino acids. Trimming removed 5 bases from V and 1 base from J; junction bases left unmatched: 4. CDR1 LNHDA and CDR2 SQIVND come from the germline V gene (reference sequence).